Shown below are 2 T cell receptor beta chains from a single sample sequenced in a study of cytomegalovirus exposure and HLA in healthy donors. Use of 60 Vbeta and 13 Jbeta primers characterized the PCR. Measured with immunoSEQ multiplex PCR; TCRdb has only the in-frame clones, and not every one. The table lists 75,000 to 90,000 clones, 70% to 85% of them singletons. Material for sequencing was PBMCs. Receptors were obtained from a human donor in good health.

The chain recombines TRBV5-6 with TRBJ2-3; 7 bases align to TRBD2. There are 14 residues in the CDR3. Germline V gene lookup returns CDR1 SGHDT and CDR2 YYEEEE. The trim removed 4 bases at V and 8 bases at J, leaving 10 bases unmatched. The CDR3 loop reads CASSARTSTGTQYF. The CDR3 region has the DNA TGTGCCAGCAGCGCGCGGACTAGTACCGGTACGCAGTATTTT.

This sequence joins TRBV5-6 and TRBJ2-1, with D possibly matching TRBD2 (5 bases). The V gene's germline CDR1 is SGHDT and CDR2 YYEEEE. Deletions cut 4 bases from V and 4 bases from J, with 9 bases between. This CDR3 spans 13 amino acids. CDR3 residues: CASSPWRYNEQFF. Here the CDR3 DNA reads TGTGCCAGCAGCCCGTGGAGGTACAATGAGCAGTTCTTC. Variable domain in full (rest from reference TRBV5-6 and TRBJ2-1): DAGVTQSPTHLIKTRGQQVTLRCSPKSGHDTVSWYQQALGQGPQFIFQYYEEEERQRGNFPDRFSGHQFPNYSSELNVNALLLGDSALYLCASSPWRYNEQFFGPGTRLTVL.